These 14 T cell receptor beta chains originate from one sample sequenced in a study of beta chain features in type 1 diabetes. Sequenced material consisted of expressed TCRB transcripts (all of the isolated RNA was reverse transcribed). The assay was immunoSEQ multiplex PCR, and TCRdb's table has in-frame clones only and misses some. The sample yields roughly 450,000 clones, more than 11% seen once. Specimen: naive CD4+ T cells from blood. The receptors shown here come from a man under 40 in good health.

The V call is TRBV20-1, the J call TRBJ2-1; TRBD2 might be the D (5 bases). This CDR3 has 11 residues. CDR1 is DFQATT, CDR2 SNEGSKA, per germline (reference sequence). V shed 3 bases and J shed 9 bases, with 9 bases lying between them. DNA for the CDR3: TGCAGTGCTAGGTGGGAGATTGAGCAGTTCTTC. Translating it yields CSARWEIEQFF.

The V gene is TRBV10-3, the J gene TRBJ1-1; D unclear. Germline V CDR1 and CDR2: ENHRY, SYGVKD. This CDR3 spans 13 amino acids. With 0 bases removed from V and 3 bases from J, the gap between germline ends came to 5 bases. DNA for the CDR3: TGTGCCATCAGTGAGTCGATGGACACTGAAGCTTTCTTT. Its translation is CAISESMDTEAFF.

The chain is built from TRBV6-1 and TRBJ2-7; the D gene is possibly TRBD1 (5 bases). CDR1 is MNHNS, CDR2 SASEGT, per germline. V shed 2 bases and J shed 2 bases, with 13 bases lying between them. CDR3 length: 15 residues. As DNA, the CDR3 is TGTGCCAGCAGTGAAAGAACAGGCGGACCCTACGAGCAGTACGTC. Residues: CASSERTGGPYEQYV.

This rearrangement joins TRBV7-2 to TRBJ2-2; D not resolved. Germline loops: CDR1 SGHTA, CDR2 FQGNSA. The ends were cut back, 5 bases at V and 0 bases at J, with 10 bases in the middle. The CDR3 has 15 residues. The CDR3 spells CASSRMAANTGELFF. CDR3 in DNA: TGTGCCAGCAGCCGGATGGCGGCGAACACCGGGGAGCTGTTTTTT. The variable domain in full, completed from reference TRBV7-2 and TRBJ2-2, reads GAGVSQSPSNKVTEKGKDVELRCDPISGHTALYWYRQSLGQGLEFLIYFQGNSAPDKSGLPSDRFSAERTGGSVSTLTIQRTQQEDSAVYLCASSRMAANTGELFFGEGSRLTVL.

The chain has TRBV7-9 and TRBJ2-3; perhaps TRBD2 as D (6 bases). Deletions cut 2 bases from V and 11 bases from J, with 14 bases between. The CDR3 has 13 amino acids. The germline V gene has CDR1 SEHNR and CDR2 FQNEAQ (reference sequence). The CDR3 DNA is TGTGCCAGCAGCTTATCGGGAGCTTGGGAGCAGTATTTT. This translates into CASSLSGAWEQYF.

The V call is TRBV6-5, the J call TRBJ2-5, with 10 nucleotides matching TRBD2. Germline V gene data show CDR1 as MNHEY and CDR2 as SVGAGI. The J segment lost 2 bases and the V segment lost 7 bases, leaving 7 bases of the junction unmatched. The CDR3 runs to 15 residues. CDR3 DNA: TGTGCCAGCACCCCCAGCGGGAGGGTGCAAGAGACCCAGTACTTC. It is translated as CASTPSGRVQETQYF.

In its sample, this clone was seen a few times. The chain combines TRBV5-1 with TRBJ2-1; 10 positions agree with TRBD1. From germline, CDR1 is SGHRS and CDR2 YFSETQ. This CDR3 is built from 16 residues. Trimming took 4 bases from V and 10 from J; bases not matched to a gene: 14. This CDR3 reads CASSLTGQGFAGEQFF. The CDR3 DNA follows: TGCGCCAGCAGCCTAACGGGACAGGGGTTCGCAGGGGAGCAGTTCTTC.

The chain combines TRBV2 with TRBJ2-1; tentatively, D is TRBD2 (6 bases). There are 14 residues in the CDR3. Trimming took off 11 bases at V and 2 bases at J, with 16 bases between the two ends. CDR1 is SNHLY, CDR2 FYNNEI, per germline. This chain's CDR3 is CAGSGDTTYNEQFF. The DNA for the CDR3 is TGTGCCGGATCGGGGGATACCACCTACAATGAGCAGTTCTTC.

This clone was seen more than once but under ten times. The J gene is TRBJ2-2, the V gene TRBV15; D possibly corresponds to TRBD2 (5 bases). Germline V gene data show CDR1 as LNHNV and CDR2 as YYDKDF (reference sequence). Trimming removed 4 bases from V and 5 bases from J, with 11 bases in between. The CDR3 is 14 amino acids. The CDR3 nucleotides read TGTGCCACCAGCACGGGCCCGGGGACCGGGGAGCTGTTTTTT. This encodes CATSTGPGTGELFF.

The chain employs TRBV11-2 and TRBJ2-5, with D tentatively TRBD2 (6 bases). The V gene lost 4 bases and the J gene lost 5 bases, with 8 bases spanning the gap. The CDR3 sequence is 12 residues long. Looked up from germline, CDR1 is SGHAT and CDR2 is FQNNGV. CDR3 residues: CASSSGGETQYF. For the CDR3, the DNA is TGTGCCAGCAGCTCTGGGGGGGAGACCCAGTACTTC. Drawing the rest from reference TRBV11-2 and TRBJ2-5, the complete variable domain is EAGVAQSPRYKIIEKRQSVAFWCNPISGHATLYWYQQILGQGPKLLIQFQNNGVVDDSQLPKDRFSAERLKGVDSTLKIQPAKLEDSAVYLCASSSGGETQYFGPGTRLLVL.

The sample holds a few counts of this clone. V usage is TRBV4-2 and J usage is TRBJ2-2; no clear D. Germline assignment: CDR1 LGHNA and CDR2 YNFKEQ. Trimming took off 4 bases at V and 5 bases at J, with 17 bases between the two ends. The CDR3 length is 16 residues. The CDR3, as DNA: TGTGCCAGCAGCCTCCCCCGGGTAGAAACGACCGGGGAGCTGTTTTTT. Amino acids: CASSLPRVETTGELFF.

The chain has TRBV5-4 and TRBJ2-5; D is possibly TRBD2 (6 bases). CDR1 is SGHNT, CDR2 YYREEE, per germline (reference sequence). V lost 2 bases and J 3 bases, leaving 14 bases between the germline ends. The CDR3 spans 15 residues. The CDR3 nucleotides are TGTGCCAGCAGCTTACCGGGACTCGCAAAAGAGACCCAGTACTTC. Translated, it gives CASSLPGLAKETQYF.

This chain connects TRBV10-3 to TRBJ2-1, with 9 bases that match TRBD2. CDR3 length equals 15 residues. Germline V CDR1 and CDR2: ENHRY, SYGVKD. V lost 7 bases to trimming and J lost 3 bases; unmatched junction nucleotides: 7. The CDR3 DNA follows: TGTGCCATCAAAACTAGCGGGCCCATCTACAATGAGCAGTTCTTC. This encodes CAIKTSGPIYNEQFF.

This clone occurred a few times. The chain joins TRBV30 to TRBJ1-2; 8 positions match TRBD1. This CDR3 has 14 residues. The germline gives CDR1 GTSNPN, CDR2 SVGIG (reference sequence). V gave up 4 bases and J gave up 8 bases; unmatched junction bases: 12. CDR3 coding DNA: TGTGCCTGGATTAACCTGGACAGGGTATTAGGCTACACCTTC. It encodes CAWINLDRVLGYTF.